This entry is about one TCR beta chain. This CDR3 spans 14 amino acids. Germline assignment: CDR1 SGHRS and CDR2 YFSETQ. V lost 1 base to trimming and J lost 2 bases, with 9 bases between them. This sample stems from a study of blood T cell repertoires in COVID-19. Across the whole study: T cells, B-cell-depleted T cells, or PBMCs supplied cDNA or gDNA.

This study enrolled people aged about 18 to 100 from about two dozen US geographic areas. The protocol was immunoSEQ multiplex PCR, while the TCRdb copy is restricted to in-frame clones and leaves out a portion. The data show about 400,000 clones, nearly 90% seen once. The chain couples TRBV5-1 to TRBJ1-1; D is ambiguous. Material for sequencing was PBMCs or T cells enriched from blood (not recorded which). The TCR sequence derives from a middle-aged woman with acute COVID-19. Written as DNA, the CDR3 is TGCGCCAGCAGCTTGCGGGTAGCCAACACTGAAGCTTTCTTT. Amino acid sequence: CASSLRVANTEAFF.